A single sample gave rise to the 27 T cell receptor beta chains below, sequenced in a study of CD8+ T cells in alopecia areata. Sequencing used cDNA as its template, made by extracting RNA and reverse transcribing it. TCRdb's copy holds only in-frame clones and misses some; the assay was immunoSEQ multiplex PCR. Of around 15,000 clones in the sample, roughly three fifths were seen once. Punch biopsies of lesional scalp, plus peripheral blood, were taken from alopecia areata patients. Sequencing used skin. These receptors were collected from a human donor with alopecia areata.

This CDR3 is CASRQLAGREADTQYF. The DNA of the CDR3 is TGCGCCAGCAGACAACTAGCGGGAAGGGAGGCAGATACGCAGTATTTT. This rearrangement joins TRBV4-3 to TRBJ2-3; 10 nucleotides match TRBD2. CDR3 length: 16 amino acids. V lost 6 bases, J lost 4 bases, and 10 bases stayed unmatched. CDR1 LGHNA and CDR2 YSLEER come from the germline V gene.

V gene TRBV7-2 combines with J gene TRBJ2-7; TRBD2 matches at 15 bases. Trimming removed 4 bases from V and 5 bases from J; junction bases left unmatched: 3. The germline gives CDR1 SGHTA, CDR2 FQGNSA. The CDR3 length is 15 residues. DNA of the CDR3: TGTGCCAGCAGCTCCTGGACTAGCGGGAGGGACGAGCAGTACTTC. Its protein is CASSSWTSGRDEQYF.

Here the CDR3 reads CASSPGNEQFF. DNA for the CDR3: TGTGCCAGCAGCCCCGGCAATGAGCAGTTCTTC. The chain is built from TRBV4-2 and TRBJ2-1; D remains ambiguous. The CDR3 is 11 amino acids. The germline V and J ends were trimmed by 4 bases and 6 bases, with 4 bases remaining between them. Germline V gene data show CDR1 as LGHNA and CDR2 as YNFKEQ.

This clone turned up a few times. This rearrangement joins TRBV7-3 to TRBJ2-1; D possibly corresponds to TRBD2 (6 bases). The ends were cut back, 2 bases at V and 7 bases at J, with 15 bases in the middle. CDR1 SGHTA and CDR2 FQGTGA come from the germline V gene. CDR3 size: 15 residues. DNA for the CDR3: TGTGCCAGCAGCTTATCGGCCCTTGGACTAAATGAGCAGTTCTTC. This sequence encodes CASSLSALGLNEQFF.

The chain is built from TRBV12-5 and TRBJ1-3, with unresolved D. Looked up from germline, CDR1 is LGHNT and CDR2 is FRNRAP. The V and J ends lost 8 bases and 7 bases respectively, with 15 bases between them. This CDR3 comprises 13 residues. This chain's CDR3 is CASIGGNANTIYF. The CDR3 coding sequence is TGTGCTAGTATAGGCGGGAACGCGAACACCATATATTTT.

Only one count was recorded for this clone. The rearrangement uses TRBV2 and TRBJ1-5; D is unclear. CDR1 is SNHLY, CDR2 FYNNEI, per germline. There are 16 residues in the CDR3. Deletions cut 6 bases from V and 3 bases from J, with 18 bases between. The CDR3 sequence: CASRAAVGGINQPQHF. The CDR3 coding sequence is TGTGCCAGCAGGGCGGCAGTCGGCGGCATCAATCAGCCCCAGCATTTT.

The rearrangement joins TRBV29-1 to TRBJ2-1; unclear D gene. Deletions cut 4 bases from V and 5 bases from J, with 3 bases between. Germline-derived CDR1 and CDR2 are SQVTM and ANQGSEA. There are 10 residues in the CDR3. DNA for the CDR3: TGCAGCGTTGCCAACAATGAGCAGTTCTTC. This gives the protein CSVANNEQFF.

The chain uses TRBV10-3 and TRBJ2-7; D remains ambiguous. V dropped 3 bases and J dropped 0 bases, with 3 bases sitting between them. The CDR3 runs to 12 residues. From germline, CDR1 is ENHRY and CDR2 SYGVKD. The chain's CDR3 is CAISDSSYEQYF. The CDR3 DNA is TGTGCCATCAGTGACAGCTCCTACGAGCAGTACTTC.

The chain couples TRBV27 to TRBJ2-7; D is unclear. V lost 5 bases, J lost 4 bases, and 15 bases lay in between. CDR1 MNHEY and CDR2 SMNVEV come from the germline V gene (reference sequence). This CDR3 contains 14 residues. CDR3 in amino acids: CASSPRSPAYEQYF. In nucleotides, the CDR3 is TGTGCCAGCAGTCCTCGATCCCCAGCTTACGAGCAGTACTTC.

V and J are TRBV6-5 and TRBJ2-2, with D hard to call. The CDR3 loop spans 12 amino acids. The V gene lost 5 bases and the J gene lost 8 bases, with 9 bases spanning the gap. Germline V gives CDR1 MNHEY, CDR2 SVGAGI. Written as DNA, the CDR3 is TGTGCCAGCAGTCGAGACGCGGGGGAGCTGTTTTTT. Residues: CASSRDAGELFF.

The chain has TRBV7-9 and TRBJ2-5; TRBD2 aligns across 9 bases. The J call may be in error: the DNA end matches TRBJ2-7 better. The CDR3 loop spans 14 amino acids. Germline V gene data show CDR1 as SEHNR and CDR2 as FQNEAQ (reference sequence). For the CDR3, the DNA is TGTGCCAGCAGTTTACCCCAGCGGGAGGACGAGCAGTACTTC. Its translation: CASSLPQREDEQYF.

The V and J genes are TRBV14 and TRBJ1-5; no reliable D call. Trimming left V 0 bases short and J 7 bases short, with 16 bases between. The CDR3 totals 16 residues. The germline V gene has CDR1 SGHDN and CDR2 FVKESK. CDR3 in DNA: TGTGCCAGCAGCCAAGATCTCCCGGGTTCGGGGCAGCCCCAGCATTTT. Translating gives CASSQDLPGSGQPQHF.

V usage is TRBV7-9 and J usage is TRBJ2-1; D gene unclear. The CDR3 extends over 14 amino acids. Deletions cut 5 bases from V and 5 bases from J, with 13 bases between. Looked up from germline, CDR1 is SEHNR and CDR2 is FQNEAQ (reference sequence). Written as DNA, the CDR3 is TGTGCCAGCAGCCCCATAAGCAGCGACAATGAGCAGTTCTTC. It translates to CASSPISSDNEQFF.

The chain uses TRBV6-5 and TRBJ2-7; TRBD1 aligns across 8 bases. The CDR3 is made up of 16 amino acids. V lost 0 bases to trimming and J lost 2 bases; unmatched junction nucleotides: 6. Germline CDR1 is MNHEY and CDR2 is SVGAGI. The CDR3 DNA follows: TGTGCCAGCAGTTACTCCCCCCCGACAGGGGCCTACGAGCAGTACTTC. Residues: CASSYSPPTGAYEQYF.

The V gene is TRBV14, the J gene TRBJ2-7, with D perhaps matching TRBD1 or TRBD2 (5 bases each). With 2 bases removed from V and 0 bases from J, the gap between germline ends came to 17 bases. Germline CDR1 SGHDN, CDR2 FVKESK. This CDR3 contains 17 residues. The CDR3 DNA reads TGTGCCAGCAGCCAACATGGGACCCCTCGCCTCTCCTACGAGCAGTACTTC. Its protein is CASSQHGTPRLSYEQYF.

The chain uses TRBV18 and TRBJ2-7; possible D gene TRBD1, 6 bases. This CDR3 spans 14 amino acids. Per the germline V gene, CDR1 is KGHSH and CDR2 is LQKENI. Trimming pared 6 bases from V and 0 bases from J, leaving 12 bases between. The CDR3 sequence: CASSWTASSYEQYF. The CDR3 bases are TGTGCCAGCTCGTGGACAGCGTCCTCCTACGAGCAGTACTTC.

The chain has TRBV11-2 and TRBJ2-3; D may be TRBD1 (5 bases). Looked up from germline, CDR1 is SGHAT and CDR2 is FQNNGV. The V gene lost 3 bases and the J gene lost 3 bases, with 10 bases spanning the gap. This CDR3 is 14 amino acids long. In nucleotides, the CDR3 is TGTGCCAGCAGCTTGCGGCAGGGTACAGATACGCAGTATTTT. This codes for CASSLRQGTDTQYF.

The V call is TRBV6-6, the J call TRBJ1-2; D not resolved. The V and J ends lost 0 bases and 0 bases respectively, with 11 bases between them. The length of the CDR3 is 16 residues. Germline V gene sequence: CDR1 MNHNY, CDR2 SVGAGI (reference sequence). In DNA form, the CDR3 reads TGTGCCAGCAGTTACTCCGGCACAGTTACTAACTATGGCTACACCTTC. Amino acid sequence: CASSYSGTVTNYGYTF.

The chain carries TRBV7-9 and TRBJ1-1, with D possibly TRBD1 on 6 matching bases. CDR3 length: 13 residues. Germline V gives CDR1 SEHNR, CDR2 FQNEAQ (reference sequence). Trimming shortened V by 5 bases and J by 8 bases, and 15 bases separated the two germline ends. CDR3: CASSRTSGTEAFF. CDR3 nucleotides: TGTGCCAGCAGCCGGACATCCGGGACAGAAGCTTTCTTT.

This rearrangement joins TRBV7-3 to TRBJ2-2; perhaps TRBD2 as D (5 bases). The CDR3 consists of 17 residues. Trimming stripped 1 base from V and 2 bases from J, with 14 bases between. CDR1 and CDR2 (germline): SGHTA, FQGTGA. The DNA of the CDR3 is TGTGCCAGCAGCTTAAGTTTAGGGAGCCCAAACACCGGGGAGCTGTTTTTT. Amino acids: CASSLSLGSPNTGELFF.

The V call is TRBV7-8, the J call TRBJ2-5, with D uncertain. The V gene lost 3 bases and the J gene lost 5 bases, with 25 bases spanning the gap. CDR1 SGHVS and CDR2 FQNEAQ come from the germline V gene. CDR3 size: 18 residues. The CDR3 coding sequence is TGTGCCAGCAGCTTCCCCCCCGTTTTGTATCAGCGTAGGGAGACCCAGTACTTC. Amino acid sequence: CASSFPPVLYQRRETQYF. The full variable domain, in which reference TRBV7-8 and TRBJ2-5 provide the parts outside the CDR3, is GAGVSQSPRYKVAKRGQDVALRCDPISGHVSLFWYQQALGQGPEFLTYFQNEAQLDKSGLPSDRFFAERPEGSVSTLKIQRTQQEDSAVYLCASSFPPVLYQRRETQYFGPGTRLLVL.

The rearrangement links TRBV29-1 to TRBJ2-2; perhaps D is TRBD1 or TRBD2 (5 bases each). The CDR3 is 12 amino acids. CDR1 and CDR2 from the germline V gene are SQVTM and ANQGSEA. Trimming cost V 7 bases and J 4 bases, with 10 bases left between them. CDR3 loop: CSAGAATGELFF. The CDR3 bases are TGCAGCGCCGGGGCGGCCACCGGGGAGCTGTTTTTT.

The chain joins TRBV18 to TRBJ2-3; D may match TRBD1 or TRBD2 (5 bases each). Trimming took 6 bases from V and 2 from J, leaving 21 bases between them. The CDR3 consists of 17 residues. CDR1 is KGHSH, CDR2 LQKENI, per germline. CDR3 protein: CASSPLPGKGTTDTQYF. In DNA form, the CDR3 reads TGTGCCAGCTCCCCCTTGCCGGGGAAGGGGACCACAGATACGCAGTATTTT.

The chain is built from TRBV2 and TRBJ1-5, with D perhaps matching TRBD1 (5 bases). V was clipped by 6 bases and J by 5 bases, with 14 bases between them. The CDR3 is 14 residues long. The germline CDR1 and CDR2 sequences are SNHLY and FYNNEI. The DNA of the CDR3 is TGTGCCAGCAGCGGGGGGACGGCCTATCAGCCCCAGCATTTT. Its protein product is CASSGGTAYQPQHF.

The genes are TRBV5-1 and TRBJ2-1; D uncertain. CDR1 SGHRS and CDR2 YFSETQ come from the germline V gene. V gave up 6 bases and J gave up 7 bases, with 20 bases separating them. The CDR3 covers 15 residues. CDR3 protein: CASTPLWGYGNEQFF. Written as DNA, the CDR3 is TGCGCCAGCACACCCCTCTGGGGTTATGGGAATGAGCAGTTCTTC.

The rearrangement uses TRBV27 and TRBJ2-7; TRBD2 matches 8 bases. V lost 3 bases to trimming and J lost 2 bases; unmatched junction nucleotides: 6. The CDR3 covers 15 residues. Germline lookup yields CDR1 MNHEY and CDR2 SMNVEV (reference sequence). The CDR3 coding sequence is TGTGCCAGCAGTTTTAGCGGGATAAAGGCCTACGAGCAGTACTTC. This codes for CASSFSGIKAYEQYF.

The rearrangement joins TRBV27 to TRBJ2-7, with D tentatively TRBD2 (5 bases). CDR1 MNHEY and CDR2 SMNVEV come from the germline V gene (reference sequence). This CDR3 spans 13 amino acids. V was cut by 5 bases and J by 0 bases, with 8 bases left in between. The CDR3 bases are TGTGCCAGCAGTCAAGCGGACTCCTACGAGCAGTACTTC. Amino acid sequence: CASSQADSYEQYF.